These 13 T cell receptor beta chains were all obtained from the same sample, sequenced in a study of shared clonotypes between healthy human individuals. The data were produced by immunoSEQ multiplex PCR, yet TCRdb's version contains in-frame clones alone and is incomplete. The sample has 2.3 million or so clones; 93% are singletons. Specimen: naive CD4+ T cells from PBMCs. The subset is: CD45RA+ positively selected. The receptors shown here come from a man aged 18 to 29 in good health. Some clones in this sample may be carry-over from other donors' samples.

On this clone: Additional DNA sequences in this sample encode the identical CDR3. The rearrangement joins TRBV18 to TRBJ1-5; D might be TRBD1 (5 bases). The germline V gene encodes CDR1 KGHSH and CDR2 LQKENI. The V end was cut by 2 bases, the J end by 2 bases, with 10 bases between. This CDR3 is 15 amino acids long. CDR3 region: CASSPGRDGNQPQHF. In DNA form, the CDR3 reads TGTGCCAGCTCACCAGGCCGGGACGGCAATCAGCCCCAGCATTTT.

This chain connects TRBV5-1 to TRBJ1-4, with 7 bases identical to TRBD1. Trimming took 4 bases from V and 3 from J; bases not matched to a gene: 3. The CDR3 is 14 amino acids. Germline CDR1 reads SGHRS; CDR2 reads YFSETQ. This CDR3 reads CASSVGTANEKLFF. CDR3 DNA sequence: TGCGCCAGCAGCGTCGGGACAGCTAATGAAAAACTGTTTTTT.

The rearrangement uses TRBV29-1 and TRBJ1-4; no clear D. The germline gives CDR1 SQVTM, CDR2 ANQGSEA. CDR3 size: 11 residues. With 4 bases removed from V and 10 bases from J, the gap between germline ends came to 10 bases. CDR3 DNA sequence: TGCAGCGTTGCTGGGATGGGAAAACTGTTTTTT. Encoded protein: CSVAGMGKLFF.

The J gene is TRBJ2-2, the V gene TRBV5-6; 7 bases are a match to TRBD2. The CDR3 has 15 amino acids. Germline-derived CDR1 and CDR2 are SGHDT and YYEEEE. V dropped 4 bases and J dropped 3; count of bases not matched to a gene: 6. CDR3 region: CASSLSGGYTGELFF. The CDR3 DNA reads TGTGCCAGCAGCCTATCGGGGGGTTACACCGGGGAGCTGTTTTTT.

The rearrangement uses TRBV30 and TRBJ1-2; a weak D match, TRBD1 (5 bases). Germline CDR1 GTSNPN, CDR2 SVGIG (reference sequence). The CDR3 extends over 13 amino acids. V was shortened by 2 bases and J by 8 bases, with 15 bases between the two germline ends. The CDR3 region has the DNA TGTGCCTGGAGTAAAAGTCGCAGGGACGGCTACACCTTC. The encoded protein is CAWSKSRRDGYTF.

The rearrangement uses TRBV4-1 and TRBJ2-7, with D perhaps matching TRBD1 (5 bases). Germline V gene data show CDR1 as MGHRA and CDR2 as YSYEKL. The CDR3 sequence is 13 residues long. Trimming cost V 4 bases and J 3 bases, with 10 bases left between them. The CDR3 loop is CASSRTSLYEQYF. As DNA, the CDR3 is TGCGCCAGCAGCCGGACAAGCCTCTACGAGCAGTACTTC.

The chain employs TRBV15 and TRBJ2-7, with a tentative D call TRBD1 (5 bases). CDR1 and CDR2 (germline): LNHNV, YYDKDF (reference sequence). V lost 0 bases, J lost 5 bases, and 11 bases lay in between. This CDR3 contains 14 residues. The CDR3 spells CATSRDPQDNEQYF. The CDR3 DNA follows: TGTGCCACCAGCAGAGACCCCCAGGACAACGAGCAGTACTTC.

This chain joins TRBV29-1 and TRBJ2-1, with D possibly called TRBD1 or TRBD2 (5 bases each). Trimming pared 8 bases from V and 2 bases from J, leaving 19 bases between. The germline CDR1 and CDR2 sequences are SQVTM and ANQGSEA. The CDR3 runs to 15 residues. CDR3 region: CSLTSPGRAYNEQFF. The CDR3, as DNA: TGCAGCCTCACCTCCCCGGGACGGGCCTACAATGAGCAGTTCTTC.

This chain's CDR3 is CASSLGLGNEQYF. CDR3 bases: TGTGCCAGCAGCTTAGGTTTGGGCAACGAGCAGTACTTC. The chain recombines TRBV7-2 with TRBJ2-7, with D unclear. From germline, CDR1 is SGHTA and CDR2 FQGNSA. V lost 1 base and J lost 5, with 9 bases in between. The CDR3 totals 13 residues.

This chain joins TRBV6-5 and TRBJ1-6; perhaps TRBD1 as D (5 bases). Trimming left V 4 bases short and J 0 bases short, with 10 bases between. The CDR3 is 16 residues long. CDR1 is MNHEY and CDR2 is SVGAGI in the germline V gene. The CDR3 spells CASSSYRSSYNSPLHF. The CDR3 nucleotides read TGTGCCAGCAGTTCCTACAGGAGCTCCTATAATTCACCCCTCCACTTT.

This clone was observed once. The sample carries other DNA sequences with the same CDR3. The chain combines TRBV28 with TRBJ1-4, with TRBD1 matching 8 bases. Unmatched junction bases numbered 6, after V lost 5 bases and J lost 4 bases. The CDR3 has 15 amino acids. CDR1 MDHEN and CDR2 SYDVKM come from the germline V gene. In DNA, the CDR3 is TGTGCCAGCAGTAGCCGGACAGGGATTAATGAAAAACTGTTTTTT. Translating it yields CASSSRTGINEKLFF.

CDR3 residues: CASTHGTLETQYF. The CDR3 region has the DNA TGTGCCAGCACGCACGGGACGTTGGAGACCCAGTACTTC. V usage is TRBV28 and J usage is TRBJ2-5; D is perhaps TRBD1 or TRBD2 (5 bases each). CDR1 and CDR2 (germline): MDHEN, SYDVKM. With 7 bases removed from V and 5 bases from J, the gap between germline ends came to 14 bases. The CDR3 sequence is 13 residues long.

This chain joins TRBV4-3 and TRBJ2-2; D gene uncertain. The CDR3 sequence is 14 residues long. V lost 4 bases and J 1 base, leaving 7 bases between the germline ends. CDR1 and CDR2 from the germline V gene are LGHNA and YSLEER. CDR3 region: CASSRYLNTGELFF. CDR3 bases: TGCGCCAGCAGCCGCTACTTGAACACCGGGGAGCTGTTTTTT.